This T cell receptor beta chain originates from a study of T cells in Graves' hyperthyroidism and ophthalmopathy. Overall study findings and caveats: Blood also held most thyroid clonotypes expanded beyond 0.001.

Trimming stripped 1 base from V and 7 bases from J, with 10 bases between. The CDR3 consists of 12 residues. The V gene's germline CDR1 is SQVTM and CDR2 ANQGSEA. There were TCR beta CDR3 regions amplified from RNA transcripts. First-round RT-PCR targeting the TCR CDR3 was performed with the HTBI primer set. A single record per CDR3 protein comes from TCRdb applying MiXCR to the multiplex PCR reads. The sample shows about 530,000 distinct CDR3 sequences, roughly 17% of them seen only once. Details on this clonotype: Its antigen is unknown.

Sequencing was carried out using blood. The chain uses TRBV29-1 and TRBJ1-2; no clear D. This receptor was identified in a woman between 18 and 29 years old with Graves' ophthalmopathy. For the CDR3, the DNA is TGCAGCGTTGAAGTCCCCGGGTCTGGCTACACCTTC. Encoded protein: CSVEVPGSGYTF.